Presented here are 24 T cell receptor beta chains from one specimen sequenced in a study of Ad26.COV2.S vaccination and SARS-CoV-2 variants. Clones were read by immunoSEQ multiplex PCR, and TCRdb kept only the in-frame ones, dropping some. The sample records around 370,000 clones, about 91% being singletons. The input for sequencing was peripheral blood, taken after recovery from COVID-19. The receptor source for this set is a human donor who had recovered from COVID-19.

This rearrangement joins TRBV7-3 to TRBJ1-1; D is possibly TRBD1 (5 bases). Trimming took off 5 bases at V and 1 base at J, with 14 bases between the two ends. The CDR3 contains 15 residues. Germline CDR1 is SGHTA and CDR2 is FQGTGA. CDR3: CASSRRGDRNTEAFF. DNA of the CDR3: TGTGCCAGCAGCCGTCGGGGGGATCGGAACACTGAAGCTTTCTTT.

Note on this clone: In the same sample, other DNA sequences code for this CDR3. V is TRBV6-5 and J is TRBJ2-7; maybe TRBD1 (6 bases). The germline V and J ends were trimmed by 2 bases and 0 bases, with 11 bases remaining between them. Germline-derived CDR1 and CDR2 are MNHEY and SVGAGI. The CDR3 extends over 15 amino acids. The CDR3 is CASSYRRDNSYEQYF. In DNA form, the CDR3 reads TGTGCCAGCAGTTACCGTCGGGACAACTCCTACGAGCAGTACTTC.

The CDR3 here is CASSQEGLPNTQYF. The CDR3 DNA sequence: TGTGCCAGCAGCCAAGAAGGCCTACCAAATACGCAGTATTTT. This rearrangement joins TRBV3-1 (or the pseudogene TRBV3-2) to TRBJ2-3; unclear D gene. Germline V gene sequence: CDR1 LGHDT, CDR2 YNNKEL (reference sequence). The CDR3 consists of 14 residues. V was pared by 0 bases and J by 7 bases, with 11 bases between.

Notes on this clone: The same CDR3 arises from other DNA sequences in this sample as well. The V and J genes are TRBV12-3 or TRBV12-4 and TRBJ2-3; no definite D call. The CDR3 totals 11 residues. V was pared by 6 bases and J by 2 bases, with 3 bases between. CDR3 region: CASSPTDTQYF. The CDR3 DNA reads TGTGCCAGCAGCCCCACAGATACGCAGTATTTT.

V and J are TRBV19 and TRBJ2-1; the D is unclear. Germline V gene lookup returns CDR1 LNHDA and CDR2 SQIVND (reference sequence). The CDR3 has 14 residues. Trimming left V 5 bases short and J 8 bases short, with 16 bases between. CDR3 nucleotides: TGTGCCAGTAGTCATGCCCGACCAGCCGATGAGCAGTTCTTC. Its translation: CASSHARPADEQFF.

The chain combines TRBV5-4 with TRBJ1-4, with 9 positions matching TRBD1. This CDR3 spans 15 amino acids. Per germline, CDR1 SGHNT and CDR2 YYREEE (reference sequence). V was clipped by 5 bases and J by 8 bases; unmatched bases: 10. CDR3 protein: CASSRPGQGSEKLFF. Here the CDR3 DNA reads TGTGCCAGCAGTCGGCCGGGACAGGGAAGCGAAAAACTGTTTTTT.

V usage is TRBV6-5 and J usage is TRBJ1-2, with D possibly matching TRBD1 (5 bases). The CDR3 totals 15 residues. V lost 8 bases, J lost 4 bases, and 20 bases lay in between. Germline values: CDR1 MNHEY, CDR2 SVGAGI. In DNA form, the CDR3 reads TGTGCCAGCCAGATCTCGTTTGGGGACGTCTATGGCTACACCTTC. Translated, it gives CASQISFGDVYGYTF.

Of note for this clone: Other DNA sequences in this specimen translate into the identical CDR3. This chain links TRBV7-6 with TRBJ2-5; 8 bases map to TRBD2. This CDR3 is 15 amino acids long. The V gene's germline CDR1 is SGHVS and CDR2 FNYEAQ. Losses at the gene ends were 1 base for V and 1 base for J; bases not matched to a gene: 2. CDR3 residues: CASSLGAGGQETQYF. CDR3 in DNA: TGTGCCAGCAGCTTAGGGGCGGGGGGCCAAGAGACCCAGTACTTC.

The chain is built from TRBV2 and TRBJ1-4; weak D call: TRBD1 (5 bases). V lost 8 bases, J lost 5 bases, and 9 bases lay in between. The CDR3 spans 12 residues. The V gene's germline CDR1 is SNHLY and CDR2 FYNNEI. The CDR3 DNA follows: TGTGCCAGCCGGGGGGGGAATGAAAAACTGTTTTTT. It is translated as CASRGGNEKLFF.

The chain links TRBV6-5 to TRBJ1-2; 10 bases are shared with TRBD1. The CDR3 sequence is 14 residues long. J lost 8 bases, V lost 6 bases, and 9 bases had no gene match. The germline V gene has CDR1 MNHEY and CDR2 SVGAGI. CDR3 DNA sequence: TGTGCCAGCAGCCTGGGACAGGGGCTGGAAGGCTACACCTTC. Amino acids: CASSLGQGLEGYTF.

V usage is TRBV27 and J usage is TRBJ1-6, with D tentatively TRBD1 (5 bases). The CDR3 has 15 residues. Trimming pared 5 bases from V and 7 bases from J, leaving 15 bases between. The germline CDR1 and CDR2 sequences are MNHEY and SMNVEV (reference sequence). In DNA, the CDR3 is TGTGCCAGCAGTCCCCCTCGCAGGGACAATTCACCCCTCCACTTT. Encoded protein: CASSPPRRDNSPLHF.

The chain joins TRBV18 to TRBJ2-2; 7 nucleotides agree with TRBD1. Germline V gives CDR1 KGHSH, CDR2 LQKENI. The CDR3 consists of 17 residues. After removal of 2 bases from V and 3 bases from J, the junction contained 9 bases not matched to a gene. The CDR3, as DNA: TGTGCCAGCTCACCATGGAGAAGACAGGGTGACACCGGGGAGCTGTTTTTT. Encoded protein: CASSPWRRQGDTGELFF.

The V gene is TRBV30, the J gene TRBJ1-1, with 9 bases lining up with TRBD1. The CDR3 extends over 13 amino acids. The V segment lost 3 bases and the J segment 8 bases; nucleotides outside the gene matches: 7. The V gene's germline CDR1 is GTSNPN and CDR2 SVGIG (reference sequence). The CDR3 here is CAWSKGQGVEAFF. In DNA form, the CDR3 reads TGTGCCTGGAGCAAGGGACAGGGTGTCGAAGCTTTCTTT.

The V and J genes are TRBV5-6 and TRBJ2-3; 10 nucleotides line up with TRBD1. V shed 0 bases, J shed 4 bases, and the junction held 8 bases outside the gene matches. Germline CDR1 SGHDT, CDR2 YYEEEE. CDR3 length equals 17 residues. The CDR3 nucleotides are TGTGCCAGCAGCTTGGGGGGACAGGGGATTTTCCCAGATACGCAGTATTTT. Encoded protein: CASSLGGQGIFPDTQYF.

This chain uses TRBV6-6 with TRBJ1-2; the D gene is possibly TRBD1 (6 bases). CDR3 size: 12 residues. Germline V gene data show CDR1 as MNHNY and CDR2 as SVGAGI (reference sequence). The V end lost 4 bases, the J end lost 11 bases, and 14 bases lay between the germline ends. The DNA for the CDR3 is TGTGCCAGCAGTTTCTCCAGGACAGTGTACACCTTC. This gives the protein CASSFSRTVYTF.

A single count supports this clone. This rearrangement joins TRBV19 to TRBJ2-2, with 7 bases fitting TRBD1. The length of the CDR3 is 16 residues. The germline V gene has CDR1 LNHDA and CDR2 SQIVND (reference sequence). V shed 6 bases, J shed 1 base, and the junction held 8 bases outside the gene matches. The CDR3 reads CASRLPGGGNTGELFF. The CDR3 region has the DNA TGTGCCAGTAGACTACCAGGGGGTGGGAACACCGGGGAGCTGTTTTTT. The complete variable domain, with remaining parts taken from reference TRBV19 and TRBJ2-2, reads DGGITQSPKYLFRKEGQNVTLSCEQNLNHDAMYWYRQDPGQGLRLIYYSQIVNDFQKGDIAEGYSVSREKKESFPLTVTSAQKNPTAFYLCASRLPGGGNTGELFFGEGSRLTVL.

The chain employs TRBV24-1 and TRBJ1-1; maybe TRBD1 (5 bases). CDR1 and CDR2 from the germline V gene are KGHDR and SFDVKD. This CDR3 region has 12 residues. Trimming shortened V by 9 bases and J by 5 bases, and 12 bases separated the two germline ends. The CDR3 coding sequence is TGTGCCACCCACGGGGGGGGAACTGAAGCTTTCTTT. It codes for CATHGGGTEAFF.

CDR3 residues: CASSTSTTGSTEAFF. The CDR3 coding sequence is TGTGCCAGTAGTACCTCAACGACAGGGAGTACTGAAGCTTTCTTT. The rearrangement joins TRBV19 to TRBJ1-1; 7 bases are a match to TRBD1. Germline V lookup: CDR1 LNHDA, CDR2 SQIVND (reference sequence). Trimming at V came to 4 bases and at J to 5 bases, leaving 10 bases not matched to a gene. CDR3 size: 15 residues.

The chain joins TRBV5-6 to TRBJ2-7, with 7 bases identical to TRBD2. CDR1 is SGHDT, CDR2 YYEEEE, per germline. J was trimmed by 6 bases and V by 0 bases; bases with no gene match: 3. This CDR3 contains 13 residues. CDR3 nucleotides: TGTGCCAGCAGCTTGGTAGTAGCGGGCGAGCAGTACTTC. It specifies CASSLVVAGEQYF.

The chain carries TRBV27 and TRBJ2-3; 8 bases align to TRBD2. There are 16 residues in the CDR3. V shed 4 bases and J 2 bases; nucleotides not matched to a gene: 8. The germline CDR1 and CDR2 sequences are MNHEY and SMNVEV (reference sequence). The CDR3, as DNA: TGTGCCAGCAGTTCCCTTTTAGCGGGGTTCACAGATACGCAGTATTTT. This codes for CASSSLLAGFTDTQYF.

CDR3 in DNA: TGTGCCAGCAGGGGAGGAGGGACAGGGGATGGAGGCTACACCTTC. Encoded protein: CASRGGGTGDGGYTF. V and J are TRBV6-5 and TRBJ1-2; TRBD1 matches at 10 bases. The CDR3 extends over 15 amino acids. Trimming cost V 6 bases and J 8 bases; bases outside gene matches: 12. Germline lookup yields CDR1 MNHEY and CDR2 SVGAGI.

This clone was detected only once. The chain links TRBV3-1 (or the pseudogene TRBV3-2) to TRBJ2-3, with D unclear. Germline loops: CDR1 LGHDT, CDR2 YNNKEL (reference sequence). The ends were cut back, 6 bases at V and 0 bases at J, with 10 bases in the middle. There are 14 residues in the CDR3. The CDR3 DNA sequence: TGTGCCAGCAGTTTAACAGTTAGCACAGATACGCAGTATTTT. Its translation is CASSLTVSTDTQYF.

The chain has TRBV19 and TRBJ1-2; D perhaps matches TRBD1 (5 bases). The CDR3 has 12 amino acids. V gave up 5 bases and J gave up 6 bases, with 10 bases separating them. Germline V gene lookup returns CDR1 LNHDA and CDR2 SQIVND (reference sequence). The CDR3 sequence is CASSVRGDGYTF. The CDR3 DNA reads as TGTGCCAGTAGTGTGAGGGGCGATGGCTACACCTTC.

V usage is TRBV9 and J usage is TRBJ2-2; D perhaps matches TRBD2 (6 bases). The CDR3 is 14 residues long. The germline CDR1 and CDR2 sequences are SGDLS and YYNGEE. V was clipped by 4 bases and J by 9 bases, with 16 bases between them. The CDR3 is CASSSRLGGRELFF. In DNA form, the CDR3 reads TGTGCCAGCAGCTCCCGTCTGGGGGGTAGGGAGCTGTTTTTT.